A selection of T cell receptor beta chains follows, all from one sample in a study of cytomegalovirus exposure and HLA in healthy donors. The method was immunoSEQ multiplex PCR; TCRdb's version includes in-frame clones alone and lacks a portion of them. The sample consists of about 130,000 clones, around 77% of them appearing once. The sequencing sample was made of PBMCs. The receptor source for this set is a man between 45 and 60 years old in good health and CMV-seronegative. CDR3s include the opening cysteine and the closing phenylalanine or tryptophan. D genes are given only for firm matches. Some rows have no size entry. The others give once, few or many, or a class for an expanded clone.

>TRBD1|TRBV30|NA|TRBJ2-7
TGTGCCTGGAGTGTGGCCAAAACAGGGGGTGCCGAGCAGTACTTC
CAWSVAKTGGAEQYF
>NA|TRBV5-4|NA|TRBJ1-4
TGTGCCAGCAGCTTACAGGGCCGGGGAGAAAAACTGTTTTTT
CASSLQGRGEKLFF
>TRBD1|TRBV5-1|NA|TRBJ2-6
TGCGCCAGCGGCGAGACAGGGGGGTTGTCTGGGGCCAACGTCCTGACTTTC
CASGETGGLSGANVLTF
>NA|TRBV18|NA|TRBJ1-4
TGTGCCAGCTCACCTTCTGGTAGTAATGAAAAACTGTTTTTT
CASSPSGSNEKLFF
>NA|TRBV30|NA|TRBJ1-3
TGTGCCTGGAGACGCCAGGGGACCTACTCTGGAAACACCATATATTTT
CAWRRQGTYSGNTIYF
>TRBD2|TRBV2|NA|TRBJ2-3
TGTGCCAGCAGATTGGAGCGGGAGGCCACAGATACGCAGTATTTT
CASRLEREATDTQYF
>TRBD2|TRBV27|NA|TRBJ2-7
TGTGCCAGCAGTTTTTCAGCGGGATCATACGAGCAGTACTTC
CASSFSAGSYEQYF
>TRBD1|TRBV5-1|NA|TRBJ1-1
TGCGCCAGCAGCTTGTCGACAGGGGTCAACACTGAAGCTTTCTTT
CASSLSTGVNTEAFF
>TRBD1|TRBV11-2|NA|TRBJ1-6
TGTGCCAGCAGCTTAGCAGGGGGACGTTCACCCCTCCACTTT
CASSLAGGRSPLHF
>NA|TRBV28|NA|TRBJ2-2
TGTGCCAGCAGTTTATTAGGTTTTGGGACTGAGAACACCGGGGAGCTGTTTTTT
CASSLLGFGTENTGELFF
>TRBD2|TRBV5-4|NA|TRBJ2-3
TGTGCCAGCAGCCTAGGAGCGGGAGGGCCTGGCACAGATACGCAGTATTTT
CASSLGAGGPGTDTQYF
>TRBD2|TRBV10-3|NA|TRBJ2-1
TGTGCCATCAGTTACGGACTAGCGGGAGTCAATGAGCAGTTCTTC
CAISYGLAGVNEQFF
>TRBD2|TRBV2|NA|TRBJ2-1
TGTGCCAGCAGGTTGGGCGGACTAGAACCCCACAATGAGCAGTTCTTC
CASRLGGLEPHNEQFF
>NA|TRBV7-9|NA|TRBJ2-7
TGTGCCAGCAGCCTTAGCTCCTACGAGCAGTACTTC
CASSLSSYEQYF
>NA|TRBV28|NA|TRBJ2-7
TGTGCCAGCAGGGTTACAGGGATTTTCTCCTACGAGCAGTACTTC
CASRVTGIFSYEQYF
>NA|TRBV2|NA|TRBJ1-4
TGTGCCAGCCACGGGGTGGGGGAAAAACTGTTTTTT
CASHGVGEKLFF
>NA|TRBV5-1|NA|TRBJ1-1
TGCGCCAGCAGCGTCAGGGCTGGCACTGAAGCTTTCTTT
CASSVRAGTEAFF
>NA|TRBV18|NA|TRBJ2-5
TGTGCCAGCTCACCACAATTGAACGGACTCATCCAAGAGACCCAGTACTTC
CASSPQLNGLIQETQYF
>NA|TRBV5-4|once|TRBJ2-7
TGTGCCAGCAGCTCACAAGACGGGGACGAGCAGTACTTC
CASSSQDGDEQYF
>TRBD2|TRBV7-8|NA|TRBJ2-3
TGTGCCAGCAGCCTCTTAGCGGGAGGGTCCACAGATACGCAGTATTTT
CASSLLAGGSTDTQYF
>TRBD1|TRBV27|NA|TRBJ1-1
TGTGCCAGCAGCCCGCGCGGAGTCAGGGGGATGAACACTGAAGCTTTCTTT
CASSPRGVRGMNTEAFF
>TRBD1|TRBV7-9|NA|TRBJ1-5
TGTGCCAGCAGCCCCGGACAGGGTAATCAGCCCCAGCATTTT
CASSPGQGNQPQHF
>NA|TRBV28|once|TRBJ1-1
TGTGCCAGCAGCTTCCTCAGGGAAGTGAACACTGAAGCTTTCTTT
CASSFLREVNTEAFF
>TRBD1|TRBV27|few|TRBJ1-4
TGTGCCAGCAAAATTAAGGGACAGGGGGCCCTTAAACTGTTTTTT
CASKIKGQGALKLFF
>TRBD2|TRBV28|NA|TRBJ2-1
TGTGCCAGCAGTTTTATTGCGGGGGGCGGTCGGCAGTTCTTC
CASSFIAGGGRQFF
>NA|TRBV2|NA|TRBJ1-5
TGTGCCAGCAGCGATCAGGGGTGGAAATATAGCAATCAGCCCCAGCATTTT
CASSDQGWKYSNQPQHF
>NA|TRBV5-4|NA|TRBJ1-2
TGTGCCAGCAGCTTGGGAGGAAACTATGGCTACACCTTC
CASSLGGNYGYTF
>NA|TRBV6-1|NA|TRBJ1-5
TGTGCCAGCAGTGCCAGGGTAAGCAATCAGCCCCAGCATTTT
CASSARVSNQPQHF
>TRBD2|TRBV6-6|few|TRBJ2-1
TGTGCCAGCAGTTACTCGGCTAGCGGCAACAATGAGCAGTTCTTC
CASSYSASGNNEQFF
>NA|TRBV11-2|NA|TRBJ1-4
TGTGCCAGCAGCCTTACCGGGACAATCGACGAAAAACTGTTTTTT
CASSLTGTIDEKLFF
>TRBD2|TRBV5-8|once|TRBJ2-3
TGTGCCAGCAGCCCGCTTAGGACTAGCGGGAGGACAGATACGCAGTATTTT
CASSPLRTSGRTDTQYF
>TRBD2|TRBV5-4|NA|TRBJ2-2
TGTGCCAGCAGCTTGGCCACTAGCGGGGTCACCGGGGAGCTGTTTTTT
CASSLATSGVTGELFF
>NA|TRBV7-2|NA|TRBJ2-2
TGTGCCAGCAGCCCCGCGGGACTCACCGGGGAGCTGTTTTTT
CASSPAGLTGELFF
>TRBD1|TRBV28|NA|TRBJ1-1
TGTGCCAGCAGTTATGGACAGGGTTATGGCACTGAAGCTTTCTTT
CASSYGQGYGTEAFF
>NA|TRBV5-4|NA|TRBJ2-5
TGTGCCAGCAGCTTGTTCCAGGGCCTTAGAGAGACCCAGTACTTC
CASSLFQGLRETQYF
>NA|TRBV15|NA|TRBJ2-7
TGTGCCACCAGCAGAGATCTGGGGAGATGGGAGCAGTACTTC
CATSRDLGRWEQYF
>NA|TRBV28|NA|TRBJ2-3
TGTGCCAGCAGGGGCGGGACCCCGGGAGATACGCAGTATTTT
CASRGGTPGDTQYF
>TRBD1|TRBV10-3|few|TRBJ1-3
TGTGCCATCAGTGAGTTGGGGGGACAGGCTGGAAACACCATATATTTT
CAISELGGQAGNTIYF
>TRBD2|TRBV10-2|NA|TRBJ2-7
TGCGCCAGCAGTGAAAATGTTAGACTAGCGGATACCTACGAGCAGTACTTC
CASSENVRLADTYEQYF
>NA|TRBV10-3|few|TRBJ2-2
TGTGCCATCAGCCCACGGGAGCTATCTGGGGAGCTGTTTTTT
CAISPRELSGELFF
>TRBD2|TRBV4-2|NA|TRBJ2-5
TGTGCCAGCAGCCAATCGGGAGGCGGGATGGGGCAAGAGACCCAGTACTTC
CASSQSGGGMGQETQYF
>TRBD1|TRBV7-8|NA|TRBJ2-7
TGTGCCAGCAGCTCCCAACAGGGGAACGAGCAGTACTTC
CASSSQQGNEQYF
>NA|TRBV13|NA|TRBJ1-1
TGTGCCAGCAGCGATCGAGAGACAGCGAACACTGAAGCTTTCTTT
CASSDRETANTEAFF
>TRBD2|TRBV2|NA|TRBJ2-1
TGTGCCAGCAGAGGGACTAGCGGGAGGACCTCCTCCTACAATGAGCAGTTCTTC
CASRGTSGRTSSYNEQFF
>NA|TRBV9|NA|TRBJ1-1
TGTGCCAGCAGCGTAGGGCCTCAGGGGCTGGGCACTGAAGCTTTCTTT
CASSVGPQGLGTEAFF
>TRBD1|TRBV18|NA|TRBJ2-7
TGTGCCAGCTCACTAGAACAGGGGGCGCGTGACGAGCAGTACTTC
CASSLEQGARDEQYF
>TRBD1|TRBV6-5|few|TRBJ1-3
TGTGCCAGCAGTCGGACAGGTTACGACACCATATATTTT
CASSRTGYDTIYF
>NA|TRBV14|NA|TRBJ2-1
TGTGCCAGCAGCCAAGGAGGAGGGAGGACCACCAATGAGCAGTTCTTC
CASSQGGGRTTNEQFF
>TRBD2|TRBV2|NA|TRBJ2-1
TGTGCCAGCAGTGACGTGGGACTAGCACTCAATGAGCAGTTCTTC
CASSDVGLALNEQFF
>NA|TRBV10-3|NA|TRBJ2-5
TGTGCCATCAGTGGCGGGGAGGGGGTCCAAGAGACCCAGTACTTC
CAISGGEGVQETQYF
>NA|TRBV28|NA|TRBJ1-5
TGTGCCAGCAGTTTGCGACTCCTCGCCACAGGGTCCCCACAGCCCCAGCATTTT
CASSLRLLATGSPQPQHF
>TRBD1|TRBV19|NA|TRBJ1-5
TGTGCCAGTAGTAAGACAGGGGTCGATCAGCCCCAGCATTTT
CASSKTGVDQPQHF
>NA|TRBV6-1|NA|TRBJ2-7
TGTGCCAGCAGTGGTGCAGGGTCAGCGCCTTACGAGCAGTACTTC
CASSGAGSAPYEQYF